This paragraph reports one T cell receptor (beta chain). The data stem from a study of cytomegalovirus exposure and HLA in healthy donors. The V and J ends lost 4 bases and 5 bases respectively, with 11 bases between them. The CDR3 consists of 13 residues. Germline values: CDR1 SGHDN, CDR2 FVKESK. These donors, healthy bone marrow donors, were studied. The PCR used 60 Vbeta and 13 Jbeta primers. Measured with immunoSEQ multiplex PCR; TCRdb has only the in-frame clones, and not every one. The table shows roughly 120,000 clones, with about four fifths occurring only once. The chain employs TRBV14 and TRBJ2-5; possible D gene TRBD1, 5 bases. The sequenced sample consisted of PBMCs. This TCR came from a female donor in good health and CMV-seropositive. The CDR3 DNA follows: TGTGCCAGCAGCCCAGGGCTGGAGGAGACCCAGTACTTC. This encodes CASSPGLEETQYF.